The 4 T cell receptor beta chains below were found in one sample sequenced in a study of OX40 agonist ivuxolimab in advanced cancers. Sequencing was performed with immunoSEQ multiplex PCR; in TCRdb, only in-frame clones are kept and a portion is missing. The sample contains around 40,000 clones, approximately 80% of which appear only once. The sample in question was CD4+ or CD8+ T cells sorted from blood, obtained in a trial of the OX40 agonist ivuxolimab. The receptors derive from an adult with an advanced solid tumor such as melanoma, head and neck, liver or kidney cancer.

This clone was counted only a few times. The genes are TRBV30 and TRBJ1-6; D is unclear. V lost 1 base, J lost 7 bases, and 8 bases lay in between. CDR3 length: 13 amino acids. CDR1 and CDR2 from the germline V gene are GTSNPN and SVGIG (reference sequence). In DNA form, the CDR3 reads TGTGCCTGGAGTGCGGATAACAATTCACCCCTCCACTTT. Translated, it gives CAWSADNNSPLHF.

The chain's CDR3 is CSARDDEQFF. CDR3 sequence (DNA): TGCAGTGCTAGAGACGATGAGCAGTTCTTC. The chain employs TRBV20-1 and TRBJ2-1; D call uncertain. Per germline, CDR1 DFQATT and CDR2 SNEGSKA (reference sequence). The V end lost 0 bases, the J end lost 8 bases, and 2 bases lay between the germline ends. This CDR3 contains 10 residues.

The chain links TRBV27 to TRBJ2-7; TRBD1 matches at 9 bases. V dropped 5 bases and J dropped 2; count of bases not matched to a gene: 7. The CDR3 is made up of 15 amino acids. Germline lookup yields CDR1 MNHEY and CDR2 SMNVEV (reference sequence). The CDR3 DNA reads as TGTGCCAGCAGTCCTCCGGGACAGGGTCCCTACGAGCAGTACTTC. It encodes CASSPPGQGPYEQYF.

The chain combines TRBV2 with TRBJ1-2, with D possibly matching TRBD1 (5 bases). The CDR3 has 18 amino acids. Trimming stripped 0 bases from V and 7 bases from J, with 24 bases between. From germline, CDR1 is SNHLY and CDR2 FYNNEI. The CDR3: CASSEAYTVAGGDGGYTF. The DNA for the CDR3 is TGTGCCAGCAGTGAAGCGTACACCGTAGCGGGGGGGGACGGTGGCTACACCTTC.